The 17 T cell receptor beta chains below all came from one sample that was sequenced in a study of blood T cell repertoires in COVID-19. The data were produced by immunoSEQ multiplex PCR, yet TCRdb's version contains in-frame clones alone and is incomplete. The sample has around 130,000 clones, around 85% seen once; the top ten hold about 17%. Sequencing input: peripheral blood. The receptors come from a woman older than 75 with acute or convalescent COVID-19.

V gene TRBV27 combines with J gene TRBJ2-7, with no clear D. Trimming pared 0 bases from V and 9 bases from J, leaving 12 bases between. Germline CDR1 is MNHEY and CDR2 is SMNVEV (reference sequence). The CDR3 has 13 residues. This chain's CDR3 is CASSLSPLNWQYF. The CDR3 nucleotides are TGTGCCAGCAGTTTATCCCCTCTAAATTGGCAGTACTTC.

This clone came up a few times. The chain uses TRBV20-1 and TRBJ1-2; TRBD1 matches at 10 bases. Germline CDR1 is DFQATT and CDR2 is SNEGSKA (reference sequence). This CDR3 comprises 11 residues. J was trimmed by 8 bases and V by 5 bases; bases with no gene match: 2. The CDR3 DNA sequence: TGCAGTGCTGACAGGGGGCGAGGCTACACCTTC. It encodes CSADRGRGYTF.

This clone was counted between two and nine times. The chain carries TRBV6-4 and TRBJ2-7; 9 positions agree with TRBD2. With V trimmed by 2 bases and J by 5 bases, 4 bases remained unmatched. There are 14 residues in the CDR3. CDR1 and CDR2 from the germline V gene are MRHNA and SNTAGT. CDR3 DNA: TGTGCCAGCAGTGACGGGACTAGCCGCCACGAGCAGTACTTC. As protein: CASSDGTSRHEQYF.

This chain uses TRBV19 with TRBJ2-1; a possible D gene is TRBD1 (6 bases). Trimming removed 4 bases from V and 3 bases from J, with 10 bases in between. The CDR3 spans 14 residues. Germline CDR1 LNHDA, CDR2 SQIVND (reference sequence). The chain's CDR3 is CASSSGRGYNEQFF. CDR3 in DNA: TGTGCCAGTAGTAGTGGCAGGGGCTACAATGAGCAGTTCTTC. Combining the CDR3 with reference TRBV19 and TRBJ2-1 gives the whole variable domain DGGITQSPKYLFRKEGQNVTLSCEQNLNHDAMYWYRQDPGQGLRLIYYSQIVNDFQKGDIAEGYSVSREKKESFPLTVTSAQKNPTAFYLCASSSGRGYNEQFFGPGTRLTVL.

The chain combines TRBV19 with TRBJ2-6; D possibly corresponds to TRBD1 (6 bases). V lost 5 bases and J lost 0, with 20 bases in between. This CDR3 is 19 amino acids long. CDR1 and CDR2 (germline): LNHDA, SQIVND (reference sequence). The CDR3 bases are TGTGCCAGTAGTGGTAAGACAGGAAACCTATACTCTGGGGCCAACGTCCTGACTTTC. It translates to CASSGKTGNLYSGANVLTF. Full variable domain (missing parts from reference TRBV19 and TRBJ2-6): DGGITQSPKYLFRKEGQNVTLSCEQNLNHDAMYWYRQDPGQGLRLIYYSQIVNDFQKGDIAEGYSVSREKKESFPLTVTSAQKNPTAFYLCASSGKTGNLYSGANVLTFGAGSRLTVL.

V is TRBV19 and J is TRBJ2-2, with D unclear. Germline values: CDR1 LNHDA, CDR2 SQIVND (reference sequence). V lost 4 bases to trimming and J lost 0 bases, with 9 bases between them. This CDR3 is built from 15 residues. The CDR3 nucleotides read TGTGCCAGTAGTAAATACAGCTCGAACACCGGGGAGCTGTTTTTT. This translates into CASSKYSSNTGELFF.

This clone was seen only once. The chain joins TRBV7-9 to TRBJ1-1; weak D call: TRBD1 (6 bases). Germline V gene sequence: CDR1 SEHNR, CDR2 FQNEAQ (reference sequence). The V end was cut by 3 bases, the J end by 5 bases, with 16 bases between. CDR3 length equals 15 residues. CDR3 in amino acids: CASSFTGTLETEAFF. CDR3 coding DNA: TGTGCCAGCAGCTTTACAGGGACCCTAGAGACTGAAGCTTTCTTT.

The CDR3 here is CASSGGTYEQYF. CDR3 in DNA: TGTGCCAGCAGCGGGGGGACCTACGAGCAGTACTTC. V usage is TRBV12-3 or TRBV12-4 and J usage is TRBJ2-7; 7 bases fit TRBD2. Germline trimming cut 6 bases from V and 2 bases from J; bases unmatched to any gene: 1. The CDR3 spans 12 residues.

J is TRBJ1-1 and V is TRBV6-5; D is undetermined. Germline CDR1 MNHEY, CDR2 SVGAGI. V lost 7 bases, J lost 2 bases, and 14 bases lay in between. CDR3 length: 14 residues. The CDR3 reads CASIPGYLNTEAFF. The CDR3 bases are TGTGCCAGCATCCCCGGGTATTTAAACACTGAAGCTTTCTTT.

V usage is TRBV15 and J usage is TRBJ2-2; 8 bases map to TRBD2. V lost 0 bases to trimming and J lost 7 bases; unmatched junction nucleotides: 4. This CDR3 has 15 residues. CDR1 is LNHNV, CDR2 YYDKDF, per germline (reference sequence). In DNA form, the CDR3 reads TGTGCCACCAGCAGAGATACTAGCGGTCACGGGGAGCTGTTTTTT. Its protein product is CATSRDTSGHGELFF.

The V call is TRBV18, the J call TRBJ2-3, with D maybe TRBD2 (6 bases). The CDR3 has 14 amino acids. Trimming shortened V by 2 bases and J by 3 bases, and 9 bases separated the two germline ends. CDR1 is KGHSH, CDR2 LQKENI, per germline. CDR3 coding DNA: TGTGCCAGCTCACCATCGGGGAGGACAGATACGCAGTATTTT. Its translation is CASSPSGRTDTQYF.

The rearrangement uses TRBV6-5 and TRBJ1-5, with 9 bases fitting TRBD1. Germline assignment: CDR1 MNHEY and CDR2 SVGAGI. The V segment lost 8 bases and the J segment 2 bases; nucleotides outside the gene matches: 4. The CDR3 runs 14 residues. CDR3 sequence: CASLWTGGNQPQHF. In DNA, the CDR3 is TGTGCCAGCCTATGGACAGGGGGCAATCAGCCCCAGCATTTT.

V gene TRBV5-8 combines with J gene TRBJ2-3; no reliable D call. CDR3 length equals 15 residues. V gave up 4 bases and J gave up 2 bases, with 14 bases separating them. Germline V gene data show CDR1 as SGHTS and CDR2 as YDEGEE. In DNA form, the CDR3 reads TGTGCCAGCAGCCCGGCAGGCAGACACACAGATACGCAGTATTTT. This gives the protein CASSPAGRHTDTQYF.

The chain joins TRBV7-2 to TRBJ2-7; 10 bases line up with TRBD1. V shed 4 bases, J shed 4 bases, and the junction held 4 bases outside the gene matches. The CDR3 covers 14 residues. Per germline, CDR1 SGHTA and CDR2 FQGNSA. CDR3 residues: CASSSDRGRYEQYF. The CDR3 nucleotides are TGTGCCAGCAGCTCCGACAGGGGGCGGTACGAGCAGTACTTC.

The chain uses TRBV5-4 and TRBJ2-5, with 14 bases fitting TRBD2. CDR1 and CDR2 (germline): SGHNT, YYREEE (reference sequence). The CDR3 spans 16 residues. V shed 4 bases and J 2 bases; nucleotides not matched to a gene: 4. The CDR3 DNA reads TGTGCCAGCAGCCGGGGACTAGCGGGGGCACAAGAGACCCAGTACTTC. Translated: CASSRGLAGAQETQYF. The entire variable domain, with the rest obtained from reference TRBV5-4 and TRBJ2-5, is as follows: ETGVTQSPTHLIKTRGQQVTLRCSSQSGHNTVSWYQQALGQGPQFIFQYYREEENGRGNFPPRFSGLQFPNYSSELNVNALELDDSALYLCASSRGLAGAQETQYFGPGTRLLVL.

CDR3 region: CASSARNEKLFF. The CDR3 DNA follows: TGTGCCAGCAGTGCCAGGAATGAAAAACTGTTTTTT. The gene calls are TRBV6-2 or TRBV6-3 and TRBJ1-4; no clear D gene. V lost 5 bases, J lost 5 bases, and 6 bases lay in between. Germline V lookup: CDR1 MNHEY, CDR2 SVGEGT. CDR3 size: 12 residues.

The chain has TRBV18 and TRBJ2-2, with 9 bases fitting TRBD2. Losses at the gene ends were 3 bases for V and 2 bases for J; bases not matched to a gene: 4. The CDR3 covers 16 residues. Germline lookup yields CDR1 KGHSH and CDR2 LQKENI. CDR3 DNA sequence: TGTGCCAGCTCACCCCCGGGACTAGCCAACACCGGGGAGCTGTTTTTT. Protein product: CASSPPGLANTGELFF.